This T cell receptor (beta chain) was identified during a study of T-cell memory formation after mild COVID-19. From the 5' RACE reads, TCRdb called clonotypes with MiXCR, one entry per CDR3 protein. The sample has some 130,000 distinct CDR3 sequences; about a sixth are singletons. This CDR3 has 13 residues. Germline loops: CDR1 LNHDA, CDR2 SQIVND (reference sequence). The ends were cut back, 7 bases at V and 4 bases at J, with 10 bases in the middle. About this clonotype itself: Its antigen is currently unknown.

Study outcomes and limitations: A second wave of clones peaked on day 37, and their SARS-CoV-2 specificity went unconfirmed.

What was sequenced was PBMCs or a T cell subset sorted from them (not recorded which). The chain combines TRBV19 with TRBJ1-4; tentatively, D is TRBD1 (5 bases). The receptor's source is an adult woman who had mild COVID-19 (a few samples of this study predate the infection). Cell type and time point are not known. CDR3 in amino acids: CASTDRLNEKLFF. In DNA, the CDR3 is TGTGCCAGTACAGACAGACTTAATGAAAAACTGTTTTTT.